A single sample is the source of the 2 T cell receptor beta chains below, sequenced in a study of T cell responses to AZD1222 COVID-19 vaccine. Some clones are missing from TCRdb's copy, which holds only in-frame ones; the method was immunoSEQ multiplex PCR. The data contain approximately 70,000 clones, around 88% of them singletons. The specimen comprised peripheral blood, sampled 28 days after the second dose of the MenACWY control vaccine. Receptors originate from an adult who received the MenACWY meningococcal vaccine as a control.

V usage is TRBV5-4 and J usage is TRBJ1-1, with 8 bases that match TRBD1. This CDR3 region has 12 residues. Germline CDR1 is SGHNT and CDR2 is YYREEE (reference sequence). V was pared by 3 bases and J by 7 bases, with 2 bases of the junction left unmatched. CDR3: CASSWGTGEAFF. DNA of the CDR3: TGTGCCAGCAGCTGGGGGACAGGTGAAGCTTTCTTT.

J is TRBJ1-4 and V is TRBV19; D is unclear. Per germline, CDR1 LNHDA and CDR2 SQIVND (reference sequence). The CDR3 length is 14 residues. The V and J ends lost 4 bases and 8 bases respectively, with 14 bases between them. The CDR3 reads CASSSTDLYEKLFF. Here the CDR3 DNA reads TGTGCCAGTAGTAGTACGGATCTTTACGAAAAACTGTTTTTT.